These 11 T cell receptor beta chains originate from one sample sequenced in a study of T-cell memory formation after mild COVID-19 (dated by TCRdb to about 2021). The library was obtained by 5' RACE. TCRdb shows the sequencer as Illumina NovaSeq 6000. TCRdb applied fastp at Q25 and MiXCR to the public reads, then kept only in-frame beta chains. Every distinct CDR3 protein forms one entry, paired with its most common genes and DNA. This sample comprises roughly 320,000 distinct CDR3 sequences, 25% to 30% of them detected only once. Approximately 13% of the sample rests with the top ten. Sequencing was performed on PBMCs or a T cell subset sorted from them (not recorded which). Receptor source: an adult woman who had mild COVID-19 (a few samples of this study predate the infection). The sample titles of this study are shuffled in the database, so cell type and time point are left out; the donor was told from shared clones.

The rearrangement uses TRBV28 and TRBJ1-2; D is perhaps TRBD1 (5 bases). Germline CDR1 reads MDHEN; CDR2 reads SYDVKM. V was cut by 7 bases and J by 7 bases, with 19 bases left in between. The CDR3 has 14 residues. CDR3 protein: CASTSLGGGSGYTF. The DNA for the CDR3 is TGTGCCAGCACTTCCTTGGGGGGTGGGTCTGGCTACACCTTC.

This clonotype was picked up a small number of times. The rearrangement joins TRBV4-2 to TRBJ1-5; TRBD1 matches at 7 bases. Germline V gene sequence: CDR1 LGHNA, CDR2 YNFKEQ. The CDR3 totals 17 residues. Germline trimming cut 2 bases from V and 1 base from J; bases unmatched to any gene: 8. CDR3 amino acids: CASSQFVQGMSNQPQHF. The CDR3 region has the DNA TGTGCCAGCAGCCAATTCGTACAGGGGATGAGCAATCAGCCCCAGCATTTT.

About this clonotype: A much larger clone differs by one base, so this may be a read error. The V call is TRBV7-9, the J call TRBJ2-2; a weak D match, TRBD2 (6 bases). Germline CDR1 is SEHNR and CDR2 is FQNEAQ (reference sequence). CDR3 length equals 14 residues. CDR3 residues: CASRDNANTGGLFF. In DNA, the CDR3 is TGTGCCAGCAGAGACAACGCGAACACCGGGGGGCTGTTTTTT.

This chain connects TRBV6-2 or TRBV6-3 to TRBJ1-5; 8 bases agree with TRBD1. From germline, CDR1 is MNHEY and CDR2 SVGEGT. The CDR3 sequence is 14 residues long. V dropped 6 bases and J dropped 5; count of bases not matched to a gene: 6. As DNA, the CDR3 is TGTGCCAGCAGAACCGGACAGGGTTATCAGCCCCAGCATTTT. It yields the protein CASRTGQGYQPQHF.

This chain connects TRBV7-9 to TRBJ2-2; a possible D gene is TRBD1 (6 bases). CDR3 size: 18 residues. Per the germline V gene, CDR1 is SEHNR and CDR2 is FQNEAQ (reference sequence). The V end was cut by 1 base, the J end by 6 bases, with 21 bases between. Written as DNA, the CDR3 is TGTGCCAGCAGCTTAGTCGGGACCTCCCCGTCAGGGGCCGGGGAGCTGTTTTTT. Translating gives CASSLVGTSPSGAGELFF.

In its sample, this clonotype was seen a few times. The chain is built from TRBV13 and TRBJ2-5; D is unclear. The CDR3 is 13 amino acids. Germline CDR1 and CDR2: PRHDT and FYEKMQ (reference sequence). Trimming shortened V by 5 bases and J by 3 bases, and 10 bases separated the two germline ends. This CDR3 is CASSIGPEETQYF. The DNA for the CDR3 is TGTGCCAGCAGCATCGGGCCTGAAGAGACCCAGTACTTC.

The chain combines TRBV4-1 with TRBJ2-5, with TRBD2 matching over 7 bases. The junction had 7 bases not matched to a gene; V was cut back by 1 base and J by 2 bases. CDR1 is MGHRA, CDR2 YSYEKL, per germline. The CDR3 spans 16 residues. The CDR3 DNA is TGCGCCAGCAGCCAAGTGTACAGCGGGGCACAAGAGACCCAGTACTTC. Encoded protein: CASSQVYSGAQETQYF.

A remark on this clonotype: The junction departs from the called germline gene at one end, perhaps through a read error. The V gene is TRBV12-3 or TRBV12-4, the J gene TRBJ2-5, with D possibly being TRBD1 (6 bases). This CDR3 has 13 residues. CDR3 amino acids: CASSFSSGTPVNF. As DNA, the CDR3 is TGTGCCAGCAGTTTCTCCTCCGGGACACCCGTAAACTTC.

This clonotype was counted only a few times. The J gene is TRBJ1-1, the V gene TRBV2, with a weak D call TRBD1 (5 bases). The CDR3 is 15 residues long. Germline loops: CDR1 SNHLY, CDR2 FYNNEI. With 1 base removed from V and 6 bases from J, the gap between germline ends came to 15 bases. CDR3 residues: CASSEDRLDVAEAFF. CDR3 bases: TGTGCCAGCAGTGAAGACAGGTTAGACGTTGCTGAAGCTTTCTTT. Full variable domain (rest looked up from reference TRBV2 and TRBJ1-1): EPEVTQTPSHQVTQMGQEVILRCVPISNHLYFYWYRQILGQKVEFLVSFYNNEISEKSEIFDDQFSVERPDGSNFTLKIRSTKLEDSAMYFCASSEDRLDVAEAFFGQGTRLTVV.

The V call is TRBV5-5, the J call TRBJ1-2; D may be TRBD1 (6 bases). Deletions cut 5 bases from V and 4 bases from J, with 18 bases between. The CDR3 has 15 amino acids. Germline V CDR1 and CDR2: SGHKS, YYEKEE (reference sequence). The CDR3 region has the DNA TGTGCCAGCAGAATTGGGGGCGGAGGTGGCTATGGCTACACCTTC. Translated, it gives CASRIGGGGGYGYTF. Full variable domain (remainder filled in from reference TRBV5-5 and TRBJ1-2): DAGVTQSPTHLIKTRGQQVTLRCSPISGHKSVSWYQQVLGQGPQFIFQYYEKEERGRGNFPDRFSARQFPNYSSELNVNALLLGDSALYLCASRIGGGGGYGYTFGSGTRLTVV.

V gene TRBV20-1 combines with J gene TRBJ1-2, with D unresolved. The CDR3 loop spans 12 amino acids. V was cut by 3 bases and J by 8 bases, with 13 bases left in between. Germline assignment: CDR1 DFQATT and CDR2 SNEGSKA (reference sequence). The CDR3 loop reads CSASEGTEGYTF. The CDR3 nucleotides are TGCAGTGCTAGTGAGGGAACGGAGGGCTACACCTTC.